This TCR beta chain comes out of a study of Graves' ophthalmopathy and Graves' hyperthyroidism. Germline V gene lookup returns CDR1 MNHEY and CDR2 SVGAGI. The CDR3 consists of 15 residues. V was trimmed by 2 bases and J by 8 bases, leaving 18 bases between them. CDR3 regions of TCR beta were amplified from RNA transcripts. The first round was an RT-PCR with HTBI primers, and the second round was a multiplex PCR. TCRdb recomputed calls from the multiplex PCR reads with MiXCR, one row per CDR3 protein. This sample yields almost 400,000 distinct CDR3 sequences, of which about 16% are seen a single time; 1.6% belongs to the top ten.

The chain is built from TRBV6-5 and TRBJ1-2; tentative D call: TRBD1 (6 bases). This TCR was recovered from a woman between 18 and 29 years old with Graves' ophthalmopathy. Sequencing input: peripheral blood. The chain's CDR3 is CASSYARGRGDGYTF. CDR3 DNA sequence: TGTGCCAGCAGTTACGCCAGGGGCAGGGGAGACGGCTACACCTTC.